The 10 T cell receptor beta chains reported below all come from one sample, sequenced in a study of response to subunit inactivated influenza vaccine. MiXCR, applied by TCRdb to the RT-PCR reads, yields one record per CDR3 protein. The sample includes about 520,000 distinct CDR3 sequences, less than 30% of them seen just once. Sequenced here: CD4+ T cells sorted from PBMCs, sampled around 5 days after vaccination. These receptors were taken from a man aged 50 to 59 who received an inactivated influenza vaccine.

This clonotype was seen only a few times. This chain links TRBV18 with TRBJ2-5; D is ambiguous. V was cut by 5 bases and J by 1 base, with 5 bases left in between. The CDR3 covers 12 residues. The germline V gene encodes CDR1 KGHSH and CDR2 LQKENI. CDR3 sequence: CASSATQETQYF. DNA of the CDR3: TGTGCCAGCTCAGCAACCCAAGAGACCCAGTACTTC.

The chain employs TRBV12-5 and TRBJ2-3; D gene uncertain. Trimming took off 5 bases at V and 2 bases at J, with 20 bases between the two ends. CDR1 LGHNT and CDR2 FRNRAP come from the germline V gene. The CDR3 spans 17 residues. CDR3 bases: TGTGCTAGTGGTCCCGAATACAGCAATCAGGACACAGATACGCAGTATTTT. This encodes CASGPEYSNQDTDTQYF.

The chain couples TRBV10-3 to TRBJ2-1; 9 bases map to TRBD2. The V segment lost 4 bases and the J segment 5 bases; nucleotides outside the gene matches: 12. The CDR3 runs 17 residues. Per the germline V gene, CDR1 is ENHRY and CDR2 is SYGVKD. CDR3 amino acids: CAISVAGGPLGDNEQFF. The CDR3 DNA reads as TGTGCCATCAGTGTTGCGGGGGGGCCTTTAGGAGACAATGAGCAGTTCTTC.

The chain has TRBV14 and TRBJ2-7; D could derive from TRBD1 or TRBD2 (5 bases each). The V and J ends lost 4 bases and 0 bases respectively, with 10 bases between them. Germline V gene sequence: CDR1 SGHDN, CDR2 FVKESK. The CDR3 runs 14 residues. CDR3 nucleotide sequence: TGTGCCAGCAGCCGGAGGACATCCTCCTACGAGCAGTACTTC. The encoded protein is CASSRRTSSYEQYF.

The V and J genes are TRBV6-2 or TRBV6-3 and TRBJ2-7; D is perhaps TRBD2 (6 bases). The CDR3 extends over 16 amino acids. Deletions cut 4 bases from V and 0 bases from J, with 16 bases between. Germline values: CDR1 MNHEY, CDR2 SVGEGT. The CDR3 nucleotides read TGTGCCAGCAGTTCGCGTGGGACTCAAAGCTCCTACGAGCAGTACTTC. Translating it yields CASSSRGTQSSYEQYF.

The CDR3 DNA reads as TGTGCCAGCAGTTACCCTGGGCAGTCCGTTGCTTTCTTT. It encodes CASSYPGQSVAFF. The chain carries TRBV6-5 and TRBJ1-1; D is unclear. Germline CDR1 is MNHEY and CDR2 is SVGAGI. The CDR3 runs to 13 residues. Trimming shortened V by 2 bases and J by 11 bases, and 15 bases separated the two germline ends.

This clonotype was counted a few times. The genes are TRBV4-1 and TRBJ1-2; possibly TRBD1 for D (5 bases). V was cut by 1 base and J by 0 bases, with 9 bases left in between. This CDR3 contains 15 residues. Germline values: CDR1 MGHRA, CDR2 YSYEKL. The CDR3 coding sequence is TGCGCCAGCAGCCAAGGGCAGGGAGCTAACTATGGCTACACCTTC. As protein: CASSQGQGANYGYTF.

This sequence joins TRBV20-1 and TRBJ2-2; TRBD2 is a possible D gene (6 bases). The CDR3 has 12 residues. V was trimmed by 5 bases and J by 8 bases, leaving 12 bases between them. Per the germline V gene, CDR1 is DFQATT and CDR2 is SNEGSKA (reference sequence). The CDR3 DNA reads TGCAGTGCTCCGGGACTCTCGGGGGAGCTGTTTTTT. Protein sequence: CSAPGLSGELFF.

The chain combines TRBV20-1 with TRBJ1-5; D is possibly TRBD1 (5 bases). V was clipped by 3 bases and J by 2 bases, with 11 bases between them. The CDR3 spans 14 residues. The germline gives CDR1 DFQATT, CDR2 SNEGSKA (reference sequence). CDR3 loop: CSARAGEGNQPQHF. DNA of the CDR3: TGCAGTGCTAGGGCGGGGGAAGGCAATCAGCCCCAGCATTTT.

The chain is built from TRBV11-2 and TRBJ2-5; 9 bases are a match to TRBD2. After removal of 7 bases from V and 6 bases from J, the junction contained 15 bases not matched to a gene. Germline loops: CDR1 SGHAT, CDR2 FQNNGV. The CDR3 runs 16 residues. The DNA of the CDR3 is TGTGCCAGCAAAGACGGGGGACTAGCTGTCGATCAGACCCAGTACTTC. It specifies CASKDGGLAVDQTQYF.